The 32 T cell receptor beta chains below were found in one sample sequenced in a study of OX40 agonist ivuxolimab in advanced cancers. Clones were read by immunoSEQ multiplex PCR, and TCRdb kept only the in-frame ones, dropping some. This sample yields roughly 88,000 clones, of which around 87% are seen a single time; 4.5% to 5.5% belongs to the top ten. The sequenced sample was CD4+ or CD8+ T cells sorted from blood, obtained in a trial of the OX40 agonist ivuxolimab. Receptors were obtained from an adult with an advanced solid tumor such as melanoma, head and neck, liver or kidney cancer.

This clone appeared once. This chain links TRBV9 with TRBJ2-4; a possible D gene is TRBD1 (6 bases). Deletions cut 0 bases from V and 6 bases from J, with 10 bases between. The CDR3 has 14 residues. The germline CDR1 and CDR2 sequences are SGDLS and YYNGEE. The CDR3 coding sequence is TGTGCCAGCAGCGTAGTGGCCAGGGGAAACATTCAGTACTTC. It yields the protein CASSVVARGNIQYF.

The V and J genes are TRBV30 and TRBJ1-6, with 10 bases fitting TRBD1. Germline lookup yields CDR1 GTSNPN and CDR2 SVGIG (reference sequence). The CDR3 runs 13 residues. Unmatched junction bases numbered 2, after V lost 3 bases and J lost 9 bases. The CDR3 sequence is CAWRDRGVSPLHF. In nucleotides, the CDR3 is TGTGCCTGGAGGGACAGGGGGGTTTCACCCCTCCACTTT.

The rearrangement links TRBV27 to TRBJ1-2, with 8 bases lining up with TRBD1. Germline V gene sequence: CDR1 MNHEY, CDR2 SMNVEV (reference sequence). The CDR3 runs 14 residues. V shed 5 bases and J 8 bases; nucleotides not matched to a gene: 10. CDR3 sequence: CASSPGTGPGGYTF. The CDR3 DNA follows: TGTGCCAGCAGTCCCGGGACAGGACCCGGGGGCTACACCTTC.

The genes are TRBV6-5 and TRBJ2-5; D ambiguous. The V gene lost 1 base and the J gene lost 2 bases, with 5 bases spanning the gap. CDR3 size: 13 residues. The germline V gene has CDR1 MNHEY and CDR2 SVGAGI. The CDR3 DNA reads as TGTGCCAGCAGTTACTTCCGTCAAGAGACCCAGTACTTC. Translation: CASSYFRQETQYF.

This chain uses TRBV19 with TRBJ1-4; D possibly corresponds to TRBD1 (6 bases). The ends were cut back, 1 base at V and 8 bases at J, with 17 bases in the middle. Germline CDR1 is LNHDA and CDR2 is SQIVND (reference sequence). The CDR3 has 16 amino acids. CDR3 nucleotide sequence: TGTGCCAGTAGTATAGGAGGACAGACCGTAGGGGAAAAACTGTTTTTT. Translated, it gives CASSIGGQTVGEKLFF.

CDR3 region: CASSLVTPSNQPQHF. DNA of the CDR3: TGTGCCAGCAGTTTAGTCACCCCTAGCAATCAGCCCCAGCATTTT. The chain carries TRBV27 and TRBJ1-5; D gene uncertain. This CDR3 comprises 15 residues. Germline V gene sequence: CDR1 MNHEY, CDR2 SMNVEV (reference sequence). Deletions cut 2 bases from V and 0 bases from J, with 8 bases between.

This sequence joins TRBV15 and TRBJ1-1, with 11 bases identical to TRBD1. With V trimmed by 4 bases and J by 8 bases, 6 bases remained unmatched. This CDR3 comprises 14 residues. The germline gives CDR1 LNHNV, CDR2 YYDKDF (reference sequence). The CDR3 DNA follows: TGTGCCACCAGCATTGGACAGGGGGCAACAGAAGCTTTCTTT. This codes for CATSIGQGATEAFF.

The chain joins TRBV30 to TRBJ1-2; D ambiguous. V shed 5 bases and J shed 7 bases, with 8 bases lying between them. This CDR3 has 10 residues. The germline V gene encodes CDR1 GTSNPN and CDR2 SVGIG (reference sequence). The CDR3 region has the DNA TGTGCCTGGGGCCGCGGTGGCTACACCTTC. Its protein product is CAWGRGGYTF. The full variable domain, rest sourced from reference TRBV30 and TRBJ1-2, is SQTIHQWPATLVQPVGSPLSLECTVEGTSNPNLYWYRQAAGRGLQLLFYSVGIGQISSEVPQNLSASRPQDRQFILSSKKLLLSDSGFYLCAWGRGGYTFGSGTRLTVV.

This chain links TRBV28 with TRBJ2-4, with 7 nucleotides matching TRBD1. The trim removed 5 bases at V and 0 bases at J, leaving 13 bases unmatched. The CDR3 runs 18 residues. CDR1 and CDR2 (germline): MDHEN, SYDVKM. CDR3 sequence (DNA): TGTGCCAGCAGTCCCCGCCCGACAGGGACCAGAGCCAAAAACATTCAGTACTTC. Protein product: CASSPRPTGTRAKNIQYF. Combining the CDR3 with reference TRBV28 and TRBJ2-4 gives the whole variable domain DVKVTQSSRYLVKRTGEKVFLECVQDMDHENMFWYRQDPGLGLRLIYFSYDVKMKEKGDIPEGYSVSREKKERFSLILESASTNQTSMYLCASSPRPTGTRAKNIQYFGAGTRLSVL.

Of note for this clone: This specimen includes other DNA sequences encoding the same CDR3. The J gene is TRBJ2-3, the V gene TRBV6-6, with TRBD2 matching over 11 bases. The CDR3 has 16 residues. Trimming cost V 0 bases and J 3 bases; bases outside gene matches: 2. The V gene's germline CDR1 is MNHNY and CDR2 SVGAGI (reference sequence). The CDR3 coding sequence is TGTGCCAGCAGTTACTCCCCTAGCGGGAGGACAGATACGCAGTATTTT. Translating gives CASSYSPSGRTDTQYF.

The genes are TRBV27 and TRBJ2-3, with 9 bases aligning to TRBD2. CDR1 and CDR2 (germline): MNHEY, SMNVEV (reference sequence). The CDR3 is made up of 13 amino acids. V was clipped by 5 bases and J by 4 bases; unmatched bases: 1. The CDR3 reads CASSQREADTQYF. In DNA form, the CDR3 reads TGTGCCAGCAGTCAGCGGGAGGCAGATACGCAGTATTTT.

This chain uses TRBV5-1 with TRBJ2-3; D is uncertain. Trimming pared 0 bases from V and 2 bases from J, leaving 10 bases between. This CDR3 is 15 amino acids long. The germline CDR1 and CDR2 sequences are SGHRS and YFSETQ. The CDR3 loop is CASSLGGASTDTQYF. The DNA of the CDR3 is TGCGCCAGCAGCTTGGGAGGAGCCTCCACAGATACGCAGTATTTT.

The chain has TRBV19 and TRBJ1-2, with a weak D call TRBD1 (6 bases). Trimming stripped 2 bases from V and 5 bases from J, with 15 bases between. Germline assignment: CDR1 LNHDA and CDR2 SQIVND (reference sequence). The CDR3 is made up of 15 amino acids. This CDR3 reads CASSILGGTLYGYTF. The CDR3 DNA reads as TGTGCCAGTAGTATATTGGGGGGCACTTTATATGGCTACACCTTC.

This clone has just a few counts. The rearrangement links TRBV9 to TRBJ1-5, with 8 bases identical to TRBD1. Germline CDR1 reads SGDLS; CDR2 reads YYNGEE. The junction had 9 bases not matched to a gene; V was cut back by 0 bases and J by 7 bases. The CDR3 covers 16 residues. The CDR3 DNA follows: TGTGCCAGCAGCGTAGGAGCAGGGGGCCCGAACCAGCCCCAGCATTTT. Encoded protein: CASSVGAGGPNQPQHF.

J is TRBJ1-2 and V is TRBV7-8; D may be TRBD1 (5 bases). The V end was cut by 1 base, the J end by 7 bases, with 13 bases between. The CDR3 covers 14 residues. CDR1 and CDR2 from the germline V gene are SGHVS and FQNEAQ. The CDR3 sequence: CASSLGRGAGGYTF. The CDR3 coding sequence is TGTGCCAGCAGCTTAGGTCGGGGCGCCGGTGGCTACACCTTC.

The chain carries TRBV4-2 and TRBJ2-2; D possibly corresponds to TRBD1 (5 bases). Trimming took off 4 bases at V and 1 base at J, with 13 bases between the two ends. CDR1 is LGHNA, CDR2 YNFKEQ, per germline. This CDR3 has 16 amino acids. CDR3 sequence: CASSLGAAQNTGELFF. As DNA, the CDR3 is TGTGCCAGCAGCCTTGGGGCGGCACAGAACACCGGGGAGCTGTTTTTT.

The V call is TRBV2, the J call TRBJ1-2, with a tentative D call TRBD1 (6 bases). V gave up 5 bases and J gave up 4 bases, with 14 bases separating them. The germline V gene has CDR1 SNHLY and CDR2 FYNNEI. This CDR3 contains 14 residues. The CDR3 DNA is TGTGCCAGCAGTAGTCACAGGGAAGGCTATGGCTACACCTTC. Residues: CASSSHREGYGYTF.

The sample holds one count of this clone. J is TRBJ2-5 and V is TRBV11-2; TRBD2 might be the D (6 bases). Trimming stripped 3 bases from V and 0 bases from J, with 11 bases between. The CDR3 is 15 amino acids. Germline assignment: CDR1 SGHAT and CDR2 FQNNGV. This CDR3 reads CASSLRIADQETQYF. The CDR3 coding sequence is TGTGCCAGCAGCTTGAGGATAGCGGACCAAGAGACCCAGTACTTC.

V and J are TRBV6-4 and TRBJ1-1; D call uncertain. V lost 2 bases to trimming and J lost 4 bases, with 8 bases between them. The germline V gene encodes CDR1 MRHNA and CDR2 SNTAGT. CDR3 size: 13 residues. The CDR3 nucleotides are TGTGCCAGCAGTGACCAAGGTAGCACTGAAGCTTTCTTT. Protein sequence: CASSDQGSTEAFF.

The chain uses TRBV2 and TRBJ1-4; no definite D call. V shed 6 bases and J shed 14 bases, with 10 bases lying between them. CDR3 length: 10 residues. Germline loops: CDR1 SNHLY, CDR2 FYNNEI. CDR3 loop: CASRVWRLFF. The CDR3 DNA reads TGTGCCAGCAGGGTTTGGAGGCTGTTTTTT.

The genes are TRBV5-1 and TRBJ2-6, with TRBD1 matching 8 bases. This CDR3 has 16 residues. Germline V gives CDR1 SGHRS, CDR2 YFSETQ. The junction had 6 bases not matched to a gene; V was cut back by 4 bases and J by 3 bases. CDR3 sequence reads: CASSAQGAGGANVLTF. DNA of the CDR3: TGCGCCAGCAGCGCCCAGGGGGCGGGTGGGGCCAACGTCCTGACTTTC.

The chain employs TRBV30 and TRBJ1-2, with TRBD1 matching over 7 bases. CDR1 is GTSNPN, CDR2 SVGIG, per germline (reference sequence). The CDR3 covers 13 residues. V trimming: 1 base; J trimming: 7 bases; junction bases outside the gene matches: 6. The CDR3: CAWSATGIGGYTF. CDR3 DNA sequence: TGTGCCTGGAGTGCGACAGGGATTGGTGGCTACACCTTC.

Here the CDR3 DNA reads TGTGCCAGCAGCTTCCTAGCGGGAAACGAGCAGTACTTC. Residues: CASSFLAGNEQYF. V is TRBV11-1 and J is TRBJ2-7; 9 nucleotides align to TRBD2. The CDR3 runs 13 residues. V was clipped by 3 bases and J by 5 bases; unmatched bases: 2. CDR1 is SGHAT and CDR2 is FQDESV in the germline V gene (reference sequence).

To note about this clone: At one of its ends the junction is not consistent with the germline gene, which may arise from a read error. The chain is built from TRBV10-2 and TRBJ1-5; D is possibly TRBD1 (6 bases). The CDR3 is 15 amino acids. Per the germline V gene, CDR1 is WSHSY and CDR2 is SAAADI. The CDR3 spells CAISESGGRDQPQHF. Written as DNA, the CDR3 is TGTGCCATCAGTGAGTCGGGGGGCCGGGATCAGCCCCAGCATTTT.

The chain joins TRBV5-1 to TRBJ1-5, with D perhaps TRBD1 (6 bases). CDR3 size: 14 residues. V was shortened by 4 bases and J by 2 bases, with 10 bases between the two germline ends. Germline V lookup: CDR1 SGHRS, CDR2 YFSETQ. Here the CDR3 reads CASSPQGRNQPQHF. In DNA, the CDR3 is TGCGCCAGCAGCCCACAGGGACGCAATCAGCCCCAGCATTTT.

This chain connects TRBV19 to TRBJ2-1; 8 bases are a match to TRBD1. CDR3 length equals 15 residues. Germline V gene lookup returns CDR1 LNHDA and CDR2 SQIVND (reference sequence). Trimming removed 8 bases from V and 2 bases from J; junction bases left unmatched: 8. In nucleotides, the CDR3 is TGTGCCAGTGGGACAGGCTCACCTCCCTACAATGAGCAGTTCTTC. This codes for CASGTGSPPYNEQFF. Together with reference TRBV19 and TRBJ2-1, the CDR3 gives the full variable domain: DGGITQSPKYLFRKEGQNVTLSCEQNLNHDAMYWYRQDPGQGLRLIYYSQIVNDFQKGDIAEGYSVSREKKESFPLTVTSAQKNPTAFYLCASGTGSPPYNEQFFGPGTRLTVL.

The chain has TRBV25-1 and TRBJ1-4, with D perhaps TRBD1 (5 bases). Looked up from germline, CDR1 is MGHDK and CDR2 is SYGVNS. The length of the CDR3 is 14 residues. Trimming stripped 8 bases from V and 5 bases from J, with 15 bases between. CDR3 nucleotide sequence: TGTGCCAGCGGTACCAGGGCCTGGAATGAAAAACTGTTTTTT. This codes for CASGTRAWNEKLFF.

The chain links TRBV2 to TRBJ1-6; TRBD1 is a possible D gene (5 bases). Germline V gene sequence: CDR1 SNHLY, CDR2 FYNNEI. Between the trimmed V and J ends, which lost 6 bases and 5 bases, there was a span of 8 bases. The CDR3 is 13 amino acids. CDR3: CASSRDDNSPLHF. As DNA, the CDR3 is TGTGCCAGCAGCCGGGACGATAATTCACCCCTCCACTTT.

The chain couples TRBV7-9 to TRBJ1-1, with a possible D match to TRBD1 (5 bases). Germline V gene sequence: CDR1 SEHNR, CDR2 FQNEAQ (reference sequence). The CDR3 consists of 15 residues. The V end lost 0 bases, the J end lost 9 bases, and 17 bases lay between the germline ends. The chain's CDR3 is CASSLAGTTTLKAFF. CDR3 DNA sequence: TGTGCCAGCAGCTTAGCGGGGACTACTACACTGAAAGCTTTCTTT.

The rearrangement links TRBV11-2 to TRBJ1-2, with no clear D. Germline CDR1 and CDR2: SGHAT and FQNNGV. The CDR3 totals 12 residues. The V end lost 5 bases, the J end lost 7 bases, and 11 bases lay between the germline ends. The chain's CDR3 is CASSGGGGGYTF. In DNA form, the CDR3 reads TGTGCCAGCAGCGGTGGAGGCGGTGGCTACACCTTC.

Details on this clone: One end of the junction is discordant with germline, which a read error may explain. The CDR3 sequence is CSAEPQGVYTEAFF. The CDR3 region has the DNA TGCAGCGCTGAACCACAGGGTGTGTACACTGAAGCTTTCTTT. This chain links TRBV29-1 with TRBJ1-1; D possibly corresponds to TRBD1 (6 bases). The CDR3 length is 14 residues. Germline-derived CDR1 and CDR2 are SQVTM and ANQGSEA.

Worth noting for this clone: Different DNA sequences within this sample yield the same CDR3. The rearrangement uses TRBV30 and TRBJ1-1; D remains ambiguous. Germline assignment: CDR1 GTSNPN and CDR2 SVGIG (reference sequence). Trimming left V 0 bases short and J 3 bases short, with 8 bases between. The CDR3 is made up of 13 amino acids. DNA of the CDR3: TGTGCCTGGAGTGTACAAAGGGACACTGAAGCTTTCTTT. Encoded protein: CAWSVQRDTEAFF.